These T cell receptor beta chains were read from a single sample in a study of cytomegalovirus exposure and HLA in healthy donors. Repertoires were generated with immunoSEQ multiplex PCR, while TCRdb's copy carries only in-frame clones and drops some. Altogether about 170,000 clones are present, under 85% being singletons, with the ten largest covering under 2.5%. The specimen sequenced was PBMCs. These TCRs come from a human donor in good health. The CDR3 runs from the conserved cysteine through the conserved F or W. The order of the fields is clone size, V gene, J gene, D gene, CDR3 protein, CDR3 DNA. The D gene is left open where the match is weak. Size is stated for part of the rows, as once, few or many counts, or as a class when the clone is expanded.

>few|TRBV6-5|TRBJ2-3|-
CASRSDGAADTQYF
TGTGCCAGCAGATCCGATGGGGCAGCAGATACGCAGTATTTT
>few|TRBV19|TRBJ1-5|-
CASVQGFVGNQPQHF
TGTGCCAGTGTTCAGGGCTTCGTGGGCAATCAGCCCCAGCATTTT
>-|TRBV11-2|TRBJ2-3|TRBD2
CASSSGTSGERGTQYF
TGTGCCAGCAGCTCCGGGACTAGCGGGGAGCGTGGTACGCAGTATTTT
>-|TRBV2|TRBJ2-2|-
CASSDRTGLGGELFF
TGTGCCAGCAGTGACCGAACAGGGCTCGGCGGGGAGCTGTTTTTT
>-|TRBV7-6|TRBJ2-7|-
CATSFGSGYEQYF
TGTGCCACCTCATTTGGATCAGGCTACGAGCAGTACTTC
>-|TRBV19|TRBJ2-1|TRBD2
CASTRGAGGFFEQFF
TGTGCCAGTACCCGCGGGGCGGGGGGGTTCTTTGAGCAGTTCTTC
>-|TRBV27|TRBJ2-3|-
CASSSSWGGAPDTQYF
TGTGCCAGCAGTTCAAGTTGGGGGGGCGCCCCAGATACGCAGTATTTT
>-|TRBV5-6|TRBJ2-2|-
CASSFRGATTGELFF
TGTGCCAGCAGCTTTCGGGGGGCTACGACCGGGGAGCTGTTTTTT
>many|TRBV9|TRBJ1-2|-
CASSVGGAAYGYTF
TGTGCCAGCAGCGTAGGGGGCGCCGCCTATGGCTACACCTTC
>once|TRBV7-6|TRBJ2-7|TRBD2
CASSLAPSGGGEQYF
TGTGCCAGCAGCTTAGCTCCCAGCGGGGGGGGCGAGCAGTACTTC
>-|TRBV7-6|TRBJ2-5|TRBD1
CASSLGQGGQETQYF
TGTGCCAGCAGCCTTGGACAGGGAGGCCAAGAGACCCAGTACTTC
>-|TRBV6-1|TRBJ2-5|TRBD2
CASSAPGVAGGRETQYF
TGTGCCAGCAGTGCCCCAGGGGTAGCGGGGGGCCGGGAGACCCAGTACTTC
>-|TRBV7-3|TRBJ2-7|TRBD1
CASSLHQGANEQYF
TGTGCCAGCAGCTTACACCAGGGGGCCAACGAGCAGTACTTC
>-|TRBV2|TRBJ1-5|-
CASSQDWNQPQHF
TGTGCCAGCAGCCAGGACTGGAATCAGCCCCAGCATTTT
>-|TRBV11-1|TRBJ2-7|TRBD1
CASSPGTGIYEQYF
TGTGCCAGCAGCCCCGGGACAGGGATTTACGAGCAGTACTTC
>-|TRBV5-1|TRBJ2-2|TRBD2
CASKWVAGTGELFF
TGCGCCAGCAAATGGGTAGCGGGGACCGGGGAGCTGTTTTTT
>few|TRBV5-8|TRBJ2-6|-
CASSRGAGANVLTF
TGTGCCAGCAGCAGGGGTGCTGGGGCCAACGTCCTGACTTTC
>-|TRBV15|TRBJ2-6|TRBD1
CATSPDRGDVSGANVLTF
TGTGCCACCAGTCCGGACAGGGGGGACGTGTCTGGGGCCAACGTCCTGACTTTC
>-|TRBV27|TRBJ1-2|TRBD1
CASSLSGQGTGYTF
TGTGCCAGCAGTTTATCGGGACAGGGGACAGGCTACACCTTC
>-|TRBV7-3|TRBJ2-1|-
CASGLLPSSYNEQFF
TGTGCCAGCGGCTTATTGCCTAGCAGCTACAATGAGCAGTTCTTC
>-|TRBV7-8|TRBJ2-7|-
CASSSPHDRPSSYEQYF
TGTGCCAGCAGCTCCCCCCACGACAGGCCGAGCTCCTACGAGCAGTACTTC
>-|TRBV12-5|TRBJ2-5|-
CASGLVPGEETQYF
TGTGCTAGTGGTTTGGTACCCGGGGAAGAGACCCAGTACTTC
>few|TRBV5-1|TRBJ1-1|TRBD1
CASSLRQGGRNTEAFF
TGCGCCAGCAGCTTGCGACAGGGAGGAAGGAACACTGAAGCTTTCTTT
>-|TRBV25-1|TRBJ1-2|-
CASSVQFYGYTF
TGTGCCAGCAGCGTACAGTTCTATGGCTACACCTTC
>-|TRBV18|TRBJ2-2|-
CASSPGRANTGELFF
TGTGCCAGCTCACCTGGCAGGGCAAACACCGGGGAGCTGTTTTTT
>-|TRBV12-5|TRBJ1-6|TRBD1
CASGSRGQGDSPLHF
TGTGCTAGTGGGTCCAGGGGGCAAGGGGATTCACCCCTCCACTTT
>-|TRBV27|TRBJ2-1|TRBD2
CASSLSGTLSTNEQFF
TGTGCCAGCAGTTTGAGCGGGACTCTTTCAACGAATGAGCAGTTCTTC
>-|TRBV11-2|TRBJ2-5|-
CASSLGQTRETQYF
TGTGCCAGCAGCCTAGGACAGACCCGGGAGACCCAGTACTTC
>-|TRBV7-2|TRBJ1-2|-
CASSLGNLGYGYTF
TGTGCCAGCAGCTTAGGAAATCTCGGGTACGGCTACACCTTC
>-|TRBV11-3|TRBJ1-1|-
CASSLDLNTEAFF
TGTGCCAGCAGCTTAGACTTGAACACTGAAGCTTTCTTT
>-|TRBV11-2|TRBJ2-7|-
CASRSGQTPFEQYF
TGTGCCAGCAGGTCCGGACAGACCCCTTTTGAGCAGTACTTC
>-|TRBV12-5|TRBJ2-5|TRBD2
CASAGGQQETQYF
TGTGCTAGTGCGGGGGGGCAGCAAGAGACCCAGTACTTC
>-|TRBV7-2|TRBJ2-7|TRBD2
CASSLRGPGTSGPEQYF
TGTGCCAGCAGCTTAAGGGGGCCCGGGACTAGCGGACCCGAGCAGTACTTC
>-|TRBV12-5|TRBJ1-4|-
CASGLPKIEGNEKLFF
TGTGCTAGTGGTTTGCCGAAGATCGAGGGAAATGAAAAACTGTTTTTT
>few|TRBV18|TRBJ1-4|TRBD1
CASSLTGQGNEKLFF
TGTGCCAGCTCACTTACGGGACAGGGAAATGAAAAACTGTTTTTT
>-|TRBV5-1|TRBJ2-3|-
CASSFGGTDTQYF
TGCGCCAGCAGCTTTGGAGGCACAGATACGCAGTATTTT
>-|TRBV28|TRBJ2-7|-
CASSPLRGPKGTYEQYF
TGTGCCAGCAGTCCCCTCCGAGGCCCCAAAGGAACCTACGAGCAGTACTTC
>-|TRBV2|TRBJ1-1|-
CASRGTELNTEAFF
TGTGCCAGCAGGGGTACAGAGTTGAACACTGAAGCTTTCTTT
>-|TRBV10-1|TRBJ2-3|TRBD2
CASSPGLAGGTDTQYF
TGCGCCAGCAGCCCCGGATTAGCGGGGGGCACAGATACGCAGTATTTT
>few|TRBV18|TRBJ2-1|TRBD2
CASSPAAPSGGGDEQFF
TGTGCCAGCTCACCAGCAGCACCTAGCGGGGGCGGGGATGAGCAGTTCTTC
>once|TRBV7-8|TRBJ2-1|TRBD2
CASSLVAGPYNEQFF
TGTGCCAGCAGCTTAGTAGCGGGCCCGTACAATGAGCAGTTCTTC
>few|TRBV6-6|TRBJ1-3|-
CASMQGNSGNTIYF
TGTGCCAGCATGCAGGGTAACTCTGGAAACACCATATATTTT
>-|TRBV15|TRBJ1-5|TRBD1
CATKGQINQPQHF
TGTGCCACCAAGGGACAGATCAATCAGCCCCAGCATTTT
>-|TRBV7-3|TRBJ2-1|TRBD2
CASSLGGGSYNEQFF
TGTGCCAGCAGCTTAGGGGGGGGGTCGTACAATGAGCAGTTCTTC